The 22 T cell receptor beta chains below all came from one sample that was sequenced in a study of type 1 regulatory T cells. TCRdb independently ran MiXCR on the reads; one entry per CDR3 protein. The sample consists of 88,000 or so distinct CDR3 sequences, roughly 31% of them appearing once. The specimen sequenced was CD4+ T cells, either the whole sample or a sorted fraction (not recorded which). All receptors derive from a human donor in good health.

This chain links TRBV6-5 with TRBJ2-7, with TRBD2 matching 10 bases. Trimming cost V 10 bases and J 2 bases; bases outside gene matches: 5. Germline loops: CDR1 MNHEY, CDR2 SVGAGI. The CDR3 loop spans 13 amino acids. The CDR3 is CATRTSGAYEQYF. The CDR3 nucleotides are TGTGCCACCCGGACTAGCGGAGCCTACGAGCAGTACTTC.

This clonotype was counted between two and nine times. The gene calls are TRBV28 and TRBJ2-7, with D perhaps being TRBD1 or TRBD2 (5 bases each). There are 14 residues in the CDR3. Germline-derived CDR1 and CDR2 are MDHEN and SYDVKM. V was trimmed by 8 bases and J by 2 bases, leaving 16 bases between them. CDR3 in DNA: TGTGCCAGCCTAAACACAAGGGACGCCTACGAGCAGTACTTC. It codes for CASLNTRDAYEQYF.

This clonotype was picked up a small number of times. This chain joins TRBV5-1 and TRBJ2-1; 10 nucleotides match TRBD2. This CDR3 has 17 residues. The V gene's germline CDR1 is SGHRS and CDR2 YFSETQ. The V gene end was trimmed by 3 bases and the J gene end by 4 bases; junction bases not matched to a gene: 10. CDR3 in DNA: TGCGCCAGCAGCTATAGGTCTAGCGGGAGTAAATACAATGAGCAGTTCTTC. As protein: CASSYRSSGSKYNEQFF.

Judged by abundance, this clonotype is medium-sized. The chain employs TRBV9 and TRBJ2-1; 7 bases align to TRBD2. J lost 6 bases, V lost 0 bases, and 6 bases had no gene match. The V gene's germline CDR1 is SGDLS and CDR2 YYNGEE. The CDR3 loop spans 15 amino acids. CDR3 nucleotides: TGTGCCAGCAGCGTAGTGGGAGGGCCGAGCAATGAGCAGTTCTTC. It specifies CASSVVGGPSNEQFF.

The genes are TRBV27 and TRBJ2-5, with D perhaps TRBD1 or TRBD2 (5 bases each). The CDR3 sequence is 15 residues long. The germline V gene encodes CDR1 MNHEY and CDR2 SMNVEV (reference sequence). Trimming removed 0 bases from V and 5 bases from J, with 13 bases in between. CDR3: CASSLSRDPGETQYF. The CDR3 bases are TGTGCCAGCAGTTTATCCAGGGACCCAGGGGAGACCCAGTACTTC.

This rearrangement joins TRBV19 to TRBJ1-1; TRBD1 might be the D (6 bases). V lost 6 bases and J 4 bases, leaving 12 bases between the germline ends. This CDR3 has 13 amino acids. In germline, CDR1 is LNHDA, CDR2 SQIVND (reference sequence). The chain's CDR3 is CASSGGAGTEAFF. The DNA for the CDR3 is TGTGCCAGTAGCGGGGGCGCTGGCACTGAAGCTTTCTTT.

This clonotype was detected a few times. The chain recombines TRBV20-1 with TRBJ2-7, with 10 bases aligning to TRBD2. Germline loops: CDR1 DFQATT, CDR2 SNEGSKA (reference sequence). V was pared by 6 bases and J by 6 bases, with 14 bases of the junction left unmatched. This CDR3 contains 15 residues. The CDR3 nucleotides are TGCAGTGCAGCAACTCTCGGGACTAGCGTCTTCGAGCAGTACTTC. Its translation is CSAATLGTSVFEQYF.

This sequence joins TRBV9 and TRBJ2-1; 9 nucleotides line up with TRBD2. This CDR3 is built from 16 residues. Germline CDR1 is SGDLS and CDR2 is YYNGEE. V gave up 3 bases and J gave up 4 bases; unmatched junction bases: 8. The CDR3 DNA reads TGTGCCAGCAGCGCGGCAAGCGGGAGGCCTTACAATGAGCAGTTCTTC. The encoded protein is CASSAASGRPYNEQFF.

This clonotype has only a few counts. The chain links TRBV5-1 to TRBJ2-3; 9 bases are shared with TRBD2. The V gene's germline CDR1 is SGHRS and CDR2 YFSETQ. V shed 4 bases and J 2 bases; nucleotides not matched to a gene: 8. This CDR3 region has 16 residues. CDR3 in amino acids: CASSRGASGNTDTQYF. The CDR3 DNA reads TGCGCCAGCAGCCGGGGGGCTAGCGGGAACACAGATACGCAGTATTTT.

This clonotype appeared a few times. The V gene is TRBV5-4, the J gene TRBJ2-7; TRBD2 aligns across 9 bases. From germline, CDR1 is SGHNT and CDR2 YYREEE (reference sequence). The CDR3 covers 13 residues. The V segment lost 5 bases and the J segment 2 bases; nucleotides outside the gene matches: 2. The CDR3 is CASSLAGPYEQYF. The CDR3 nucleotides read TGTGCCAGCAGTCTAGCGGGACCCTACGAGCAGTACTTC.

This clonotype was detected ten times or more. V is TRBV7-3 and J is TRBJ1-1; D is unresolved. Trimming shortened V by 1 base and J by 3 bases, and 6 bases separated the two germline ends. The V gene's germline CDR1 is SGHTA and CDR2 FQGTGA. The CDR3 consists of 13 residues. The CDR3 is CASSLSLDTEAFF. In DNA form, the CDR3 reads TGTGCCAGCAGCTTAAGTCTTGACACTGAAGCTTTCTTT.

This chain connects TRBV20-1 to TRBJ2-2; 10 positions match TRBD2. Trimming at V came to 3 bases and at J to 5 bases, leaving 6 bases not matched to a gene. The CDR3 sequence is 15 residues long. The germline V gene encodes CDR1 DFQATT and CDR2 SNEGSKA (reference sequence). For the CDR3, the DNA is TGCAGTGCTAGTCCGGGGACTAGCGTAACCGGGGAGCTGTTTTTT. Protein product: CSASPGTSVTGELFF.

This CDR3 reads CASSLPPTDTQYF. CDR3 nucleotides: TGTGCCAGCAGCCTCCCTCCCACAGATACGCAGTATTTT. V usage is TRBV5-4 and J usage is TRBJ2-3, with D uncertain. Germline V lookup: CDR1 SGHNT, CDR2 YYREEE (reference sequence). V gave up 4 bases and J gave up 2 bases, with 8 bases separating them. The CDR3 totals 13 residues.

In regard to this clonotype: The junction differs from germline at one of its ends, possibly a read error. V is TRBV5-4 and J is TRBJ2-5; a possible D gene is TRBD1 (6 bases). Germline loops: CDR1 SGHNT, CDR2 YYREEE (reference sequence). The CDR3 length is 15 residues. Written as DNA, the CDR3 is TGTGCCAGCGGCTTGGGGGCAGGAGGACAAGAGACCCAGTACTTC. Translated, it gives CASGLGAGGQETQYF.

CDR3 DNA sequence: TGTGCCAGGGACCGGGACGCAGCCTCTGGAAACACCATATATTTT. It codes for CARDRDAASGNTIYF. The chain couples TRBV5-8 to TRBJ1-3; D perhaps matches TRBD1 (5 bases). This CDR3 has 15 amino acids. V was trimmed by 8 bases and J by 0 bases, leaving 15 bases between them. Germline-derived CDR1 and CDR2 are SGHTS and YDEGEE.

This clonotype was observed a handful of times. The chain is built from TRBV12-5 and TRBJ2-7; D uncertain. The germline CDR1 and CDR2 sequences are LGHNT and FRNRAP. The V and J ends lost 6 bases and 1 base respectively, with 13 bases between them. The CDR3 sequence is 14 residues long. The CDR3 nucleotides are TGTGCTAGTGGACCCGGTGTGCTATCCTACGAGCAGTACTTC. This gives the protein CASGPGVLSYEQYF.

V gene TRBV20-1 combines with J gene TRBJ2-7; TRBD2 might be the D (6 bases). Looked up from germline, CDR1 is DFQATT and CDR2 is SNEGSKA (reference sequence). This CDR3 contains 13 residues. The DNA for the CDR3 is TGCAGCCCCTGGGGCGGGACGGACTACGAGCAGTACTTC. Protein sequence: CSPWGGTDYEQYF.

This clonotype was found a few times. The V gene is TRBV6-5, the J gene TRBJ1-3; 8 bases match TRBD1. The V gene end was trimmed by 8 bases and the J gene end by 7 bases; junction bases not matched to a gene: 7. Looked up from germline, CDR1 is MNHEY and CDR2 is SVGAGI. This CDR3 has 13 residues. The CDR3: CASSLDRANTIYF. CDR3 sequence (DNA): TGTGCCAGCTCATTGGACAGGGCCAACACCATATATTTT.

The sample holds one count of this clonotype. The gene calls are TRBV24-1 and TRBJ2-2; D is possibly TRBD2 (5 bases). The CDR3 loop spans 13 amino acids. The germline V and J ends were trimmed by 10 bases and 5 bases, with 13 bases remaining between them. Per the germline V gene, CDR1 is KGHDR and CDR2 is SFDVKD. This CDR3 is CATKTPGTGELFF. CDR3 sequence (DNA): TGTGCCACAAAAACCCCGGGGACCGGGGAGCTGTTTTTT.

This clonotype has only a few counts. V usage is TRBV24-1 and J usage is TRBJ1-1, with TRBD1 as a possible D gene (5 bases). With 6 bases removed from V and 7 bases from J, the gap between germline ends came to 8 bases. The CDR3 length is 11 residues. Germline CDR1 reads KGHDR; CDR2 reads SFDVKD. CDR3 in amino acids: CATSLQGEAFF. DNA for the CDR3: TGTGCCACCAGTTTGCAGGGTGAAGCTTTCTTT.

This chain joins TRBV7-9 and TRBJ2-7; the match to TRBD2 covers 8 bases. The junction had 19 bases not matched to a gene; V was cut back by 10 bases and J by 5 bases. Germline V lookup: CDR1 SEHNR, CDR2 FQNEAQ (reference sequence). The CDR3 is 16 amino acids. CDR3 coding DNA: TGTGCCACCCGGAAAGGAAGAGCGGGAGTTCTCGACGAGCAGTACTTC. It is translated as CATRKGRAGVLDEQYF. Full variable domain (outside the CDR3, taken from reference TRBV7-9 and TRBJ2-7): DTGVSQNPRHKITKRGQNVTFRCDPISEHNRLYWYRQTLGQGPEFLTYFQNEAQLEKSRLLSDRFSAERPKGSFSTLEIQRTEQGDSAMYLCATRKGRAGVLDEQYFGPGTRLTVT.

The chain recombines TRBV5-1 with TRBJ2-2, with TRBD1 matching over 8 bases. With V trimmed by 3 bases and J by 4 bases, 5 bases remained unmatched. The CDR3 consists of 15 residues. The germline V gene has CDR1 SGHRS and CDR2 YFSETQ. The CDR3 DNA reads TGCGCCAGCAGCTGGAGGACAGGGATCACCGGGGAGCTGTTTTTT. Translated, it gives CASSWRTGITGELFF.